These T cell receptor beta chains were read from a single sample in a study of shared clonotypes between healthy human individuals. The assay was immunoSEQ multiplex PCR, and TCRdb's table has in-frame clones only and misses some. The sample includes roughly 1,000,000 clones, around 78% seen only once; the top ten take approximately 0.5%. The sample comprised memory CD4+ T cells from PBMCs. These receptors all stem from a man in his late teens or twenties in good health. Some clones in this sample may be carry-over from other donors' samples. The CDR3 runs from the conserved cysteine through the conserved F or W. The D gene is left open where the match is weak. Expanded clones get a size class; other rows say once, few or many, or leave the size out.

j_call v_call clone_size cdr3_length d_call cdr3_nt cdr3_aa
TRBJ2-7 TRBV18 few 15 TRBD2 TGTGCCAGCTCACAGCCGGGACTAGCGGCTTACGAGCAGTACTTC CASSQPGLAAYEQYF
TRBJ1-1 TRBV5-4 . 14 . TGTGCCAGCAGCCGAAGTCAGGTGAACACTGAAGCTTTCTTT CASSRSQVNTEAFF
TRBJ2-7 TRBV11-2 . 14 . TGTGCCAGCAGCTTAGATTTTGAGTCCTACGAGCAGTACTTC CASSLDFESYEQYF
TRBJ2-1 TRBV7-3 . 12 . TGTGCCAGCAGCTTAATAGGTTATGAGCAGTTCTTC CASSLIGYEQFF
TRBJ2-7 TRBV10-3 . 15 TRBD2 TGTGCCATCAGTGAGTCGGGCGGGAGTAATCTCGAGCAGTACTTC CAISESGGSNLEQYF
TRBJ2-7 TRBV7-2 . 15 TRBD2 TGTGCCAGCAGCCTCACCCCCCTAGCGGGAGGCGAGCAGTACTTC CASSLTPLAGGEQYF
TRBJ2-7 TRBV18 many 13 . TGTGCCAGCTCACCAGTTCCCTCGGCAGAGCAGTACTTC CASSPVPSAEQYF
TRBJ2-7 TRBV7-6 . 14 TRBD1 TGTGCCAGCAGCTCCGGGACAGGTTACTACGAGCAGTACTTC CASSSGTGYYEQYF
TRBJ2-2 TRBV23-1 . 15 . TGCGCCAGCAGTCAATCGATGGTAGACACCGGGGAGCTGTTTTTT CASSQSMVDTGELFF
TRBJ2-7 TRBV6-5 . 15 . TGTGCCAGCAGTTTCAACGGCCCCCAGGGCTACGAGCAGTACTTC CASSFNGPQGYEQYF
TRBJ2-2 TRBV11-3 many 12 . TGTGCCAGCAGCCCCAATACCGGGGAGCTGTTTTTT CASSPNTGELFF
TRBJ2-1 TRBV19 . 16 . TGTGCCAGTAGTACCCAAGGACGAGGCTCCTACAATGAGCAGTTCTTC CASSTQGRGSYNEQFF
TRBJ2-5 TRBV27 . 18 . TGTGCCAGCAGTCCCACCTACACATCCTCAAGGCGAGGGGAGACCCAGTACTTC CASSPTYTSSRRGETQYF
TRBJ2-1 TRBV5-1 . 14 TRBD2 TGCGCCAGCAGCTCGTCGGGGGGTTACAATGAGCAGTTCTTC CASSSSGGYNEQFF
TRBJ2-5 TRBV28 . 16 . TGTGCCAGCAGTTTAGGAGGAGGGACCGGCAGGGAGACCCAGTACTTC CASSLGGGTGRETQYF
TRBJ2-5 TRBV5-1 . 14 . TGCGCCAGCAGCTCGGCAGGTCAGTTCGAGACCCAGTACTTC CASSSAGQFETQYF
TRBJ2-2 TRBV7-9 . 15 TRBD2 TGTGCCAGCAGCTTCGGCGGGAGAAACACCGGGGAGCTGTTTTTT CASSFGGRNTGELFF
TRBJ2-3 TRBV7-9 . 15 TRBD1 TGTGCCAGCAGCTCCGGGACAGGGTCCACAGATACGCAGTATTTT CASSSGTGSTDTQYF
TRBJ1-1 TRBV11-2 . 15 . TGTGCCAGCAGCCACCGACAGGTTCGAGGAACTGAAGCTTTCTTT CASSHRQVRGTEAFF
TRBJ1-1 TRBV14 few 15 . TGTGCCAGCAGCCAACCTGTTGGCAGGGTGACTGAAGCTTTCTTT CASSQPVGRVTEAFF
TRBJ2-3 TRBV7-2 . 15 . TGTGCCAGCAGCCCCGATGGGAGCGTTACAGATACGCAGTATTTT CASSPDGSVTDTQYF
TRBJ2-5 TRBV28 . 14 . TGTGCCAGCAGTTCTAGGGTCGAGGGGGAGACCCAGTACTTC CASSSRVEGETQYF
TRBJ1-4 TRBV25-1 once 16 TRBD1 TGTGCCAGCAGTGACCGGGACAGGGGGCATAATGAAAAACTGTTTTTT CASSDRDRGHNEKLFF
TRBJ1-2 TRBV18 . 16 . TGTGCCAGCTCACCGCTCCGGGACCGTTCTAACTATGGCTACACCTTC CASSPLRDRSNYGYTF
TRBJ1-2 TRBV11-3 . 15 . TGTGCCAGCAGCTTAGATCTTAGGGGGAACTATGGCTACACCTTC CASSLDLRGNYGYTF
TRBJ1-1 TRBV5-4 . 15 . TGTGCCAGCAGCAAAGAGGGAAAAGGGTGGACTGAAGCTTTCTTT CASSKEGKGWTEAFF
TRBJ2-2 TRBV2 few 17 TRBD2 TGTGCCAGCAGTTCCTTGGCGGGAGGCCGTGGCACCGGGGAGCTGTTTTTT CASSSLAGGRGTGELFF
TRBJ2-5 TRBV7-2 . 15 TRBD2 TGTGCCAGCACCCGGTCCGCGGGAGCTCAAGAGACCCAGTACTTC CASTRSAGAQETQYF
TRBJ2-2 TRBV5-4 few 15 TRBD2 TGTGCCAGCAGCTCCCCCGGGACTAGCCCCGGGGAGCTGTTTTTT CASSSPGTSPGELFF
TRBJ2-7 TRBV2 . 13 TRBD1 TGTGCCAGCAGCAAGGACAGGTCTTACGAGCAGTACTTC CASSKDRSYEQYF
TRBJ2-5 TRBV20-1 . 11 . TGCAGTGCCCAAGAACAAGAGACCCAGTACTTC CSAQEQETQYF
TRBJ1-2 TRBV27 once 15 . TGTGCCAGCAGTAGAGCCGGGACTGCCACACGTGGCTACACCTTC CASSRAGTATRGYTF
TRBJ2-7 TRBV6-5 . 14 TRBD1 TGTGCCAGCAGTTACCGGACAGGGAGCTACGAGCAGTACTTC CASSYRTGSYEQYF
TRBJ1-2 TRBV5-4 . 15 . TGTGCCAGCAGCCGGGACGGTGGTGCTAACTATGGCTACACCTTC CASSRDGGANYGYTF
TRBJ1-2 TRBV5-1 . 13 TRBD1 TGCGCCAGCAGCCCTGGACAGGATTATGGCTACACCTTC CASSPGQDYGYTF
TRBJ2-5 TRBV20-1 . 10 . TGCAGTGCTTTTCATGTGACCCAGTACTTC CSAFHVTQYF
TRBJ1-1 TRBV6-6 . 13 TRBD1 TGTGCCAGCACCTTAAACAGGGGAACTGAAGCTTTCTTT CASTLNRGTEAFF
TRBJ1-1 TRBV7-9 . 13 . TGTGCCAGCAGCTTAGATGGGATGGCTGAAGCTTTCTTT CASSLDGMAEAFF
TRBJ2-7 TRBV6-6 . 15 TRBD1 TGTGCCAGCAGTTACCCCCGAACAGGGGGCGTTGAGCAGTACTTC CASSYPRTGGVEQYF
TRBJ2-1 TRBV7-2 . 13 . TGTGCCAGCAGCAGGGCGGGTCCTAATGAGCAGTTCTTC CASSRAGPNEQFF
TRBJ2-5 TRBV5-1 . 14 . TGCGCCAGCAGCGGTCGCAGAGGGATGGAGACCCAGTACTTC CASSGRRGMETQYF